This entry features one T cell receptor (beta chain) sequence. Its antigen remains unidentified. The CDR3 loop spans 14 amino acids. CDR1 and CDR2 (germline): KGHSY, FQNENV. V was pared by 3 bases and J by 7 bases, with 10 bases between. The data originate from a study of T cells in Graves' hyperthyroidism and ophthalmopathy. Whole-study results and caveats: Stable hyperthyroidism and ophthalmopathy were separated using 13 V-J signatures.

There were TCR beta CDR3 regions amplified from RNA transcripts. Using the HTBI primer set, a first-round RT-PCR was run on the TCR CDR3. MiXCR, run by TCRdb on the multiplex PCR reads, gives a single entry per CDR3 protein. The sample records hundreds of thousands of distinct CDR3 sequences, over 12% being singletons. PBMCs came from 9 to 10 ml fresh peripheral blood. The sample was blood. J is TRBJ1-6 and V is TRBV16, with D hard to call. The clonotype originates from a man aged 18 to 29 with Graves' ophthalmopathy. The CDR3 loop reads CASSHLSGNSPLHF. The CDR3 DNA reads as TGTGCCAGCAGCCATCTCTCTGGGAATTCACCCCTCCACTTT. Based on the CDR3 plus reference TRBV16 and TRBJ1-6, the full variable domain is GEEVAQTPKHLVRGEGQKAKLYCAPIKGHSYVFWYQQVLKNEFKFLISFQNENVFDETGMPKERFSAKCLPNSPCSLEIQATKLEDSAVYFCASSHLSGNSPLHFGNGTRLTVT.